One sample yielded the 12 T cell receptor beta chains listed below, sequenced in a study of T cell changes during pregnancy in multiple sclerosis. Repertoires were generated with immunoSEQ multiplex PCR, while TCRdb's copy carries only in-frame clones and drops some. The table lists 50,000 or so clones, approximately 90% of them singletons. The specimen comprised CD8+ T cells from peripheral blood mononuclear cells, sampled in the second trimester of pregnancy. These receptor sequences come from a female donor with multiple sclerosis, enrolled in a pregnancy study.

V is TRBV5-6 and J is TRBJ2-7; D remains ambiguous. The CDR3 is 14 amino acids. V was cut by 4 bases and J by 3 bases, with 14 bases left in between. Germline loops: CDR1 SGHDT, CDR2 YYEEEE. DNA for the CDR3: TGTGCCAGCAGCAACGAGTTAGAAAGCTACGAGCAGTACTTC. This translates into CASSNELESYEQYF.

This sequence joins TRBV9 and TRBJ1-1; tentatively, D is TRBD1 (5 bases). With 0 bases removed from V and 6 bases from J, the gap between germline ends came to 9 bases. Germline V CDR1 and CDR2: SGDLS, YYNGEE. The CDR3 is 13 amino acids. The CDR3 region is CASSVGTGAEAFF. In DNA form, the CDR3 reads TGTGCCAGCAGCGTAGGAACGGGGGCTGAAGCTTTCTTT.

The chain has TRBV6-1 and TRBJ2-6; D not resolved. Germline V gene data show CDR1 as MNHNS and CDR2 as SASEGT. The length of the CDR3 is 15 residues. V was clipped by 4 bases and J by 0 bases, with 7 bases between them. CDR3 bases: TGTGCCAGCAGTGGTGAGAGCTCTGGGGCCAACGTCCTGACTTTC. Translation gives CASSGESSGANVLTF.

This chain joins TRBV29-1 and TRBJ2-1, with a possible D match to TRBD2 (5 bases). Trimming stripped 7 bases from V and 7 bases from J, with 17 bases between. The CDR3 spans 13 residues. Germline V gene lookup returns CDR1 SQVTM and CDR2 ANQGSEA. The CDR3 here is CSARYGEGNEQFF. The CDR3 nucleotides are TGCAGCGCACGGTATGGCGAGGGTAATGAGCAGTTCTTC.

The gene calls are TRBV29-1 and TRBJ1-3, with D possibly matching TRBD1 (5 bases). The CDR3 has 15 amino acids. Trimming removed 4 bases at V and 4 bases at J, with 17 bases between. The germline CDR1 and CDR2 sequences are SQVTM and ANQGSEA. CDR3 in amino acids: CSVVGQGRQGNTIYF. The CDR3 bases are TGCAGCGTTGTGGGGCAGGGAAGACAGGGAAACACCATATATTTT.

The rearrangement uses TRBV6-5 and TRBJ1-2; 9 bases fit TRBD1. The V and J ends lost 8 bases and 5 bases, in that order; junction bases with no gene match: 9. The CDR3 is 14 amino acids. Germline V lookup: CDR1 MNHEY, CDR2 SVGAGI. The CDR3 region is CASVAGTGSYGYTF. CDR3 in DNA: TGTGCCAGCGTGGCTGGGACAGGGAGTTATGGCTACACCTTC.

This clone was detected only once. This chain connects TRBV6-6 to TRBJ2-3, with a weak D call TRBD2 (7 bases). Trimming shortened V by 6 bases and J by 1 base, and 17 bases separated the two germline ends. The CDR3 is 16 amino acids. Germline V lookup: CDR1 MNHNY, CDR2 SVGAGI (reference sequence). This CDR3 reads CASSSNREGGTDTQYF. The CDR3 DNA reads as TGTGCCAGCAGCTCTAACAGGGAGGGGGGCACAGATACGCAGTATTTT.

The genes are TRBV29-1 and TRBJ2-5; 14 bases match TRBD2. V shed 6 bases and J 2 bases; nucleotides not matched to a gene: 8. Germline assignment: CDR1 SQVTM and CDR2 ANQGSEA. The CDR3 covers 16 residues. The CDR3 nucleotides read TGCAGCGTCCGAACTTGGACTAGCGGGGGGCAAGAGACCCAGTACTTC. Protein sequence: CSVRTWTSGGQETQYF.

This chain connects TRBV19 to TRBJ2-2; 8 nucleotides align to TRBD2. The germline gives CDR1 LNHDA, CDR2 SQIVND (reference sequence). Trimming cost V 3 bases and J 4 bases; bases outside gene matches: 4. The CDR3 contains 15 residues. CDR3 in DNA: TGTGCCAGTAGTATGATGGGACTAGTCACCGGGGAGCTGTTTTTT. Protein: CASSMMGLVTGELFF.

V is TRBV9 and J is TRBJ2-3; 9 bases map to TRBD2. This CDR3 is 16 amino acids long. The germline gives CDR1 SGDLS, CDR2 YYNGEE. J gave up 2 bases and V 4 bases, and 8 bases lay outside the gene matches. CDR3 region: CASSSIAGDYTDTQYF. The CDR3 nucleotides read TGTGCCAGCAGCTCAATAGCGGGGGACTACACAGATACGCAGTATTTT.

V and J are TRBV25-1 and TRBJ2-1; TRBD1 agrees at 8 bases. CDR1 is MGHDK and CDR2 is SYGVNS in the germline V gene. CDR3 length: 13 residues. The V and J ends lost 10 bases and 8 bases, in that order; junction bases with no gene match: 10. The CDR3 sequence: CATQLDRGYEQFF. The CDR3, as DNA: TGTGCCACCCAGCTAGACAGGGGCTATGAGCAGTTCTTC.

The chain couples TRBV4-2 to TRBJ1-5; 9 bases line up with TRBD1. V was pared by 0 bases and J by 6 bases, with 6 bases of the junction left unmatched. Germline CDR1 is LGHNA and CDR2 is YNFKEQ. This CDR3 is built from 16 residues. DNA for the CDR3: TGTGCCAGCAGCCAAGATACTATGGGACAGGGTCAGCCCCAGCATTTT. The encoded protein is CASSQDTMGQGQPQHF.